The TCR beta chain under discussion was sequenced for a study of blood T cell repertoires in COVID-19. Trimming left V 2 bases short and J 9 bases short, with 12 bases between. The germline V gene has CDR1 SGHRS and CDR2 YFSETQ. The CDR3 sequence is 14 residues long. Only in-frame clones appear in the TCRdb table, and some are missing; sequencing was by immunoSEQ multiplex PCR. The repertoire holds 150,000 to 200,000 clones, with about three quarters as singletons. V is TRBV5-1 and J is TRBJ1-6; weak D call: TRBD1 (6 bases). The receptor's source is a man in his 70s with acute or convalescent COVID-19. The sequenced sample consisted of peripheral blood. CDR3 sequence (DNA): TGCGCCAGCAGCTTTGGTGGGGGCGGTTCACCCCTCCACTTT. It yields the protein CASSFGGGGSPLHF.